This T cell receptor (beta chain) comes out of a study of shared clonotypes between healthy human individuals. Study-level findings and limits: The sampled material consisted only of blood, and tissue repertoires are likely to differ.

This clone was observed a single time. Its antigen is unidentified. The V and J ends lost 1 base and 7 bases respectively, with 13 bases between them. This CDR3 is built from 15 residues. In germline, CDR1 is SGHAT, CDR2 FQNNGV. The assay was immunoSEQ multiplex PCR, and TCRdb's table has in-frame clones only and misses some. The sample consists of about 2.4 million clones, under 95% of them appearing once. The sequencing input was naive CD4+ T cells from PBMCs. As for subset: CD45RA+ positively selected. The sequence came from a man aged 18 to 29 in good health. Some clones in this sample may be carry-over from other donors' samples. This chain links TRBV11-2 with TRBJ2-2, with D unresolved. The CDR3 region is CASSLVVQFSGELFF. CDR3 in DNA: TGTGCCAGCAGCTTAGTTGTGCAATTTAGCGGGGAGCTGTTTTTT.